The present T cell receptor beta chain was sequenced within a study of shared T cell receptors in the human thymus. This table comes from immunoSEQ multiplex PCR, and its TCRdb copy is limited to in-frame clones, with some not included. The sample includes under 850,000 clones, around 87% of them seen just once. These data are also associated with another study on human thymus T cells. This second study notes: Donation came from healthy Finnish infants having corrective surgery for congenital heart defects. Resections were taken during corrective heart surgery, and the thymus tissue came from these. There appeared to be biased usage of V and J genes in thymic and blood repertoires. Unrelated people showed highly overlapping thymic repertoires, related research reported.

This TCR derives from a boy under three years old with a congenital heart defect. The sample consisted of thymocytes.

The CDR3 nucleotides read TGTGCCAGCAGCTTCCTCCCCCCGAGGCGAAACACTGAAGCTTTCTTT. Encoded protein: CASSFLPPRRNTEAFF. V gene TRBV11-2 combines with J gene TRBJ1-1, with D hard to call. Germline V gives CDR1 SGHAT, CDR2 FQNNGV. Trimming took 3 bases from V and 2 from J, leaving 16 bases between them. The length of the CDR3 is 16 residues.